This is a list of T cell receptor beta chains from one sample in a study of blood T cells in healthy people across ages. One entry per CDR3 protein, called by TCRdb with MiXCR from the 5' RACE reads. The profile shows approximately 730,000 distinct CDR3 sequences, 35% to 45% of them singletons. Input material: blood. The receptors here all came from a woman aged 55-69 years in good health. Both conserved end residues are part of each CDR3. The D gene is left open where the match is weak. The size of a clone is reported for some rows only, either as once, few or many, or as a class for expanded clones.

D	V	J	size	CDR3	DNA
TRBD1	TRBV3-1	TRBJ2-7	.	CASSRQGAREQYF	TGTGCCAGCAGCCGGCAGGGGGCGCGGGAGCAGTACTTC
.	TRBV6-1	TRBJ2-7	few	CASSESAGGTYEQYF	TGTGCCAGCAGTGAATCGGCAGGGGGGACCTACGAGCAGTACTTC
.	TRBV5-5	TRBJ2-7	many	CASSWTDPLGEQYF	TGTGCCAGCAGCTGGACCGATCCCCTTGGTGAGCAGTACTTC
.	TRBV9	TRBJ2-7	.	CASSPRGTDYEQYF	TGTGCCAGCAGCCCTAGGGGGACCGACTACGAGCAGTACTTC
TRBD1	TRBV7-9	TRBJ1-4	.	CASSLVDRVEKLFF	TGTGCCAGCAGCTTAGTGGACAGGGTTGAAAAACTGTTTTTT
.	TRBV5-1	TRBJ2-3	once	CASSRKGSGHTDTQYF	TGCGCCAGCAGCCGAAAGGGGAGCGGGCACACAGATACGCAGTATTTT
.	TRBV27	TRBJ2-3	.	CAGSLARVPHTPTRTDTQYF	TGTGCCGGCAGTTTAGCGAGAGTCCCCCACACCCCTACTCGCACAGATACGCAGTATTTT
.	TRBV3-1	TRBJ2-4	.	CASSPRGDSSSKNIQYF	TGTGCCAGCAGCCCCCGGGGGGACAGCAGCTCCAAAAACATTCAGTACTTC
.	TRBV7-9	TRBJ1-2	.	CASSPVEANGGYTF	TGTGCCAGCAGCCCAGTGGAGGCGAACGGCGGCTACACCTTC
TRBD2	TRBV7-6	TRBJ2-1	few	CASSLIASGGSFSYNEQFF	TGTGCCAGCAGCTTAATAGCTAGCGGGGGTTCCTTCTCCTACAATGAGCAGTTCTTC
TRBD1	TRBV3-1	TRBJ1-5	once	CASSQGTGVSGNQPQHF	TGTGCCAGCAGCCAGGGGACAGGGGTATCCGGCAATCAGCCCCAGCATTTT
.	TRBV6-5	TRBJ2-7	.	CASSYSISGYNEQYF	TGTGCCAGCAGTTACTCGATCTCGGGTTACAATGAGCAGTACTTC
.	TRBV3-1	TRBJ2-2	.	CASNVGRLNTGELFF	TGTGCCAGCAACGTCGGCAGATTAAACACCGGGGAGCTGTTTTTT
TRBD1	TRBV10-3	TRBJ2-2	.	CAIGTGNTGELFF	TGTGCCATCGGGACAGGGAACACCGGGGAGCTGTTTTTT
.	TRBV28	TRBJ2-1	.	CGGLVLNEQFF	TGTGGGGGGCTAGTCCTCAATGAGCAGTTCTTC
.	TRBV29-1	TRBJ2-2	.	CSVGTLNTGELFF	TGCAGCGTCGGGACATTGAACACCGGGGAGCTGTTTTTT
.	TRBV7-2	TRBJ2-1	.	CASSADWDADEQFF	TGTGCCAGCAGCGCCGATTGGGATGCGGATGAGCAGTTCTTC
.	TRBV27	TRBJ2-3	few	CASSFSVGGRDTQYF	TGTGCCAGCAGTTTTTCTGTGGGAGGAAGGGATACGCAGTATTTT
.	TRBV20-1	TRBJ1-4	.	CSAVEMRGEKLFF	TGCAGTGCTGTAGAGATGAGAGGGGAAAAACTGTTTTTT
TRBD2	TRBV20-1	TRBJ2-7	.	CSARGGPSYEQYF	TGCAGTGCGCGGGGGGGCCCTTCTTACGAGCAGTACTTC
.	TRBV9	TRBJ1-1	.	CASSERPGSEAFF	TGTGCCAGCAGCGAGAGACCAGGGTCTGAAGCTTTCTTT
TRBD2	TRBV29-1	TRBJ2-3	.	CSVGVIIAGGTTDTQYF	TGCAGCGTTGGGGTTATAATAGCGGGGGGGACCACAGATACGCAGTATTTT
.	TRBV29-1	TRBJ1-1	.	CSTWAWNTEAFF	TGCAGCACCTGGGCTTGGAACACTGAAGCTTTCTTT
TRBD2	TRBV5-1	TRBJ2-5	few	CASGETSGGTGETQYF	TGCGCCAGCGGCGAGACTAGCGGGGGAACCGGGGAGACCCAGTACTTC
.	TRBV29-1	TRBJ2-7	few	CSARTESRTYEQYF	TGCAGCGCCCGGACCGAGTCTAGAACCTACGAGCAGTACTTC
.	TRBV20-1	TRBJ2-7	.	CSARATGRNDNEQYF	TGCAGTGCTAGAGCTACCGGGAGAAACGACAATGAGCAGTACTTC
.	TRBV30	TRBJ1-2	.	CAWNPGGSGYTF	TGTGCCTGGAACCCCGGGGGGTCCGGCTACACCTTC
.	TRBV18	TRBJ2-7	.	CASSPYREEYEQYF	TGTGCCAGCTCACCATACAGGGAAGAGTACGAGCAGTACTTC
.	TRBV6-1	TRBJ1-6	.	CASSEAGQGYSPLHF	TGTGCCAGCAGTGAAGCCGGCCAGGGATATTCACCCCTCCACTTT
.	TRBV20-1	TRBJ1-1	.	CSASDSAEAFF	TGCAGTGCTTCCGACAGCGCTGAAGCTTTCTTT
.	TRBV7-2	TRBJ2-7	.	CASRLTGRPPYEQYF	TGTGCCAGCAGATTAACGGGACGACCGCCCTACGAGCAGTACTTC
TRBD2	TRBV28	TRBJ2-1	.	CASIFSGSGIDEQFF	TGTGCCAGTATCTTTAGCGGGAGTGGTATTGATGAGCAGTTCTTC